This TCR gamma chain originates from a study of intestinal T cells in coeliac disease. CDR1 EGSNGY and CDR2 YDSYNSKV come from the germline V gene. The CDR3 consists of 16 residues. The J segment lost 0 bases and the V segment lost 6 bases, leaving 10 bases of the junction unmatched. The TRG library came from 200 to 250 ng of biopsy DNA amplified with LymphoTrack primers. TCRdb ran CATT on the multiplex PCR reads. This repertoire shows about 1,000 gamma-chain clones, about 40% found once; its top ten account for about 23%. About 10 formalin-fixed paraffin-embedded scrolls, each 5 µm thick, supplied each case's genomic DNA. Duodenal biopsies that were formalin-fixed, paraffin-embedded, fully anonymised and surplus to diagnostic needs were used.

V gene TRGV2 combines with J gene TRGJP2. Sequenced sample: a duodenal biopsy. The source is a human donor who served as a control with a normal duodenal biopsy, not a healthy volunteer. Written as DNA, the CDR3 is TGTGCCACCTGGACAGTCCATCATAGTAGTGATTGGATCAAGACGTTT. Amino acid sequence: CATWTVHHSSDWIKTF.